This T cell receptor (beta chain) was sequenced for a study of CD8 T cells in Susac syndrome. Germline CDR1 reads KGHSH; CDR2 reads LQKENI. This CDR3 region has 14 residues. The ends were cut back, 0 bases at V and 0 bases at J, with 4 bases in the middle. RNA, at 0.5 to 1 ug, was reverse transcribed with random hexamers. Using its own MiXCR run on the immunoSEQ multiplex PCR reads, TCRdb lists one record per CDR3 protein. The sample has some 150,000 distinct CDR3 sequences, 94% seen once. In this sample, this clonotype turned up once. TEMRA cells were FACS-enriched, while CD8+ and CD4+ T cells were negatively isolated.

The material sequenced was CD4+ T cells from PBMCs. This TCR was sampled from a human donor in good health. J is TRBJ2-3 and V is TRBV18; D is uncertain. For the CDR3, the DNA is TGTGCCAGCTCACCACCGGAGAGCACAGATACGCAGTATTTT. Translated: CASSPPESTDTQYF. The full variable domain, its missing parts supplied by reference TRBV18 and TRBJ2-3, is NAGVMQNPRHLVRRRGQEARLRCSPMKGHSHVYWYRQLPEEGLKFMVYLQKENIIDESGMPKERFSAEFPKEGPSILRIQQVVRGDSAAYFCASSPPESTDTQYFGPGTRLTVL.